The rows below give T cell receptor beta chains drawn from one sample of a study of T-cell reconstitution after alpha-beta-depleted transplantation in children. TCRdb recomputed calls from the PCR reads with MiXCR, one row per CDR3 protein. The sample yields fewer than 400,000 distinct CDR3 sequences, approximately 23% seen once. The specimen was PBMCs, mostly from graft donor cells, collected 180 days after TCRalphabeta/CD19-depleted stem cell transplant. The receptor set was obtained from a male patient under 18 who had a stem cell transplant for acute lymphoblastic leukemia, so the T cells may come from the graft donor. Each CDR3 is given with its conserved first and last residue. The order of the fields is CDR3 protein, CDR3 DNA, clone size, D gene, V gene, J gene. The D gene is left open where the match is weak. Rows give clone size only sometimes, using once, few, many, or a class for an expanded clone.

CASSGPRNTGVNSPLHF	TGTGCCAGCAGTGGACCCCGGAACACTGGGGTAAATTCACCCCTCCACTTT	NA	NA	TRBV6-1	TRBJ1-6
CASSFGVEQYF	TGTGCCAGCAGCTTTGGAGTCGAGCAGTACTTC	many	NA	TRBV5-6	TRBJ2-7
CASKWGGTLAKNIQYF	TGTGCCAGCAAATGGGGGGGGACTTTAGCCAAAAACATTCAGTACTTC	NA	TRBD2	TRBV5-5	TRBJ2-4
CASSWGHGFMNTEAFF	TGTGCCAGCAGCTGGGGACATGGTTTTATGAACACTGAAGCTTTCTTT	NA	NA	TRBV7-2	TRBJ1-1
CASSGYRAGGYTF	TGTGCCAGCAGTGGTTACAGGGCTGGCGGCTACACCTTC	few	NA	TRBV9	TRBJ1-2
CSANSGQGTAGNTIYF	TGCAGTGCTAATTCCGGACAGGGAACAGCTGGAAACACCATATATTTT	NA	TRBD1	TRBV20-1	TRBJ1-3
CASSLLGGITDTQYF	TGTGCCAGCAGCTTACTTGGCGGGATCACAGATACGCAGTATTTT	NA	NA	TRBV7-3	TRBJ2-3
CATSREKGRAVRETQYF	TGTGCCACCAGCAGAGAAAAGGGACGGGCGGTGAGGGAGACCCAGTACTTC	NA	NA	TRBV15	TRBJ2-5
CASSLQGVNTEAFF	TGTGCCAGCAGTTTACAGGGGGTGAACACTGAAGCTTTCTTT	NA	TRBD1	TRBV27	TRBJ1-1
CASSLKEGLSNYGYTF	TGTGCCAGCAGCTTAAAAGAGGGACTTTCTAACTATGGCTACACCTTC	few	NA	TRBV7-8	TRBJ1-2
CASSFYRGATYF	TGTGCCAGCAGTTTCTATCGGGGCGCCACATACTTC	few	NA	TRBV12-3/TRBV12-4	TRBJ2-7
CASSQPGQGNNQPQHF	TGCGCCAGCAGCCAACCCGGACAGGGAAACAATCAGCCCCAGCATTTT	NA	TRBD1	TRBV4-1	TRBJ1-5
CASRTRGALPEAFF	TGTGCCAGCAGGACCCGGGGGGCGCTCCCTGAAGCTTTCTTT	few	NA	TRBV2	TRBJ1-1
CASSQEWGLSNQPQHF	TGCGCCAGCAGCCAAGAGTGGGGTCTTAGCAATCAGCCCCAGCATTTT	few	NA	TRBV4-1	TRBJ1-5
CASSPDFIKGPQHF	TGTGCCAGCAGTCCCGACTTCATAAAAGGGCCCCAGCATTTT	NA	NA	TRBV6-1	TRBJ1-5
CASSLEIVAGVAGELFF	TGTGCCAGCAGCTTAGAGATTGTAGCGGGAGTGGCCGGGGAGCTGTTTTTT	NA	TRBD2	TRBV11-2	TRBJ2-2
CSVLGGGFAEAFF	TGCAGCGTGCTCGGAGGGGGGTTCGCTGAAGCTTTCTTT	few	NA	TRBV29-1	TRBJ1-1
CSTRRAPAKNIQYF	TGCAGCACAAGAAGGGCACCGGCCAAAAACATTCAGTACTTC	NA	NA	TRBV29-1	TRBJ2-4
CASSTGQATYNEQFF	TGTGCCAGCAGTACGGGACAGGCCACCTACAATGAGCAGTTCTTC	many	TRBD1	TRBV12-3/TRBV12-4	TRBJ2-1
CASRARDRNTEAFF	TGTGCCAGCAGGGCAAGAGACAGGAACACTGAAGCTTTCTTT	NA	NA	TRBV3-1	TRBJ1-1
CASSPTTPGLAGDEQYF	TGTGCCAGCAGCCCTACTACCCCGGGACTAGCAGGAGACGAGCAGTACTTC	NA	TRBD2	TRBV7-9	TRBJ2-7
CATSKGQGATNEKLFF	TGTGCCACCAGCAAGGGACAGGGGGCAACTAATGAAAAACTGTTTTTT	few	TRBD1	TRBV15	TRBJ1-4
CASSFWTGEQETQYF	TGTGCCAGCAGTTTTTGGACAGGGGAACAAGAGACCCAGTACTTC	NA	TRBD1	TRBV12-3/TRBV12-4	TRBJ2-5
CASSGSPGLAGGPFSYNEQFF	TGCGCCAGCAGTGGCAGCCCGGGACTAGCGGGAGGGCCCTTCTCCTACAATGAGCAGTTCTTC	NA	TRBD2	TRBV5-1	TRBJ2-1
CASSLSTSGLETQYF	TGCGCCAGCAGCTTGTCGACTAGCGGGTTAGAGACCCAGTACTTC	few	TRBD2	TRBV5-1	TRBJ2-5
CASSSGQLAGLDEQYF	TGTGCCAGCAGCTCAGGTCAACTAGCGGGACTGGACGAGCAGTACTTC	NA	TRBD2	TRBV7-3	TRBJ2-7
CASSSSGIADHTRSSYNEQFF	TGTGCCAGCAGCTCGAGCGGGATAGCGGACCATACACGGAGCTCCTACAATGAGCAGTTCTTC	few	TRBD2	TRBV9	TRBJ2-1
CASSSRDYRNTIYF	TGTGCCAGCAGCTCCCGGGACTATAGAAACACCATATATTTT	NA	NA	TRBV7-6	TRBJ1-3